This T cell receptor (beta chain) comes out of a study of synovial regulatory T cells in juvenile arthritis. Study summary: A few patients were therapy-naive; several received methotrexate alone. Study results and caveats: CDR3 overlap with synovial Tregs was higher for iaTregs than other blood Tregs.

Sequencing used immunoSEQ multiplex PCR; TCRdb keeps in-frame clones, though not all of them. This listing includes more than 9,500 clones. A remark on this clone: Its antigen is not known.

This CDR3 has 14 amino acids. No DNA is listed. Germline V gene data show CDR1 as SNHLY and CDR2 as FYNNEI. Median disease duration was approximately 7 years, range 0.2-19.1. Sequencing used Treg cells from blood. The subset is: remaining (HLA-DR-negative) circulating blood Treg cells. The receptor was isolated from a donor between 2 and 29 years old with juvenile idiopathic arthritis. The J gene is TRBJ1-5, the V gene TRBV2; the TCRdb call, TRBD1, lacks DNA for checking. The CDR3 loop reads CASRKRQGNQPQHF.